One and the same sample provided the 12 T cell receptor beta chains below, sequenced in a study of T cell repertoires in cytomegalovirus infection. A single record per CDR3 protein comes from TCRdb applying MiXCR to the reads. The data contain fewer than 250,000 distinct CDR3 sequences, about 12% of them seen just once; the ten biggest clones take up 1.6%. The sample was PBMCs. The receptors here all came from a human donor in good health (CMV status not recorded). Some clones in this sample may be carry-over from other donors' samples.

This clonotype was recorded once. This chain links TRBV29-1 with TRBJ2-2; D possibly corresponds to TRBD2 (7 bases). This CDR3 has 15 amino acids. Trimming cost V 7 bases and J 4 bases, with 19 bases left between them. From germline, CDR1 is SQVTM and CDR2 ANQGSEA. CDR3 sequence (DNA): TGCAGCGGACTAGGGGGGGGAGCGGGCACCGGGGAGCTGTTTTTT. Amino acid sequence: CSGLGGGAGTGELFF.

There are many counts of this clonotype. The CDR3 spells CASSQDYDRNEKLFF. In DNA, the CDR3 is TGCGCCAGCAGCCAAGATTACGACAGGAATGAAAAACTGTTTTTT. This chain links TRBV4-3 with TRBJ1-4; D possibly corresponds to TRBD1 (6 bases). CDR1 and CDR2 from the germline V gene are LGHNA and YSLEER. The V end lost 0 bases, the J end lost 5 bases, and 10 bases lay between the germline ends. The CDR3 contains 15 residues.

V gene TRBV29-1 combines with J gene TRBJ1-1; no definite D call. Trimming stripped 7 bases from V and 1 base from J, with 10 bases between. Germline V gene data show CDR1 as SQVTM and CDR2 as ANQGSEA. The CDR3 consists of 12 residues. The CDR3 sequence: CSESDGNTEAFF. The CDR3 DNA sequence: TGCAGCGAATCAGACGGGAACACTGAAGCTTTCTTT.

The sample holds a few counts of this clonotype. V and J are TRBV5-1 and TRBJ2-1, with D perhaps matching TRBD2 (6 bases). Trimming stripped 4 bases from V and 2 bases from J, with 13 bases between. The CDR3 has 15 residues. Germline-derived CDR1 and CDR2 are SGHRS and YFSETQ. The CDR3 here is CASSAGGLPYNEQFF. Written as DNA, the CDR3 is TGCGCCAGCAGCGCCGGGGGTTTACCCTACAATGAGCAGTTCTTC.

In this sample, this clonotype turned up many times. The chain carries TRBV7-2 and TRBJ1-2; 9 bases align to TRBD1. Unmatched junction bases numbered 9, after V lost 1 base and J lost 0 bases. Germline V gives CDR1 SGHTA, CDR2 FQGNSA. CDR3 size: 18 residues. This CDR3 is CASSLGRPRQGANYGYTF. CDR3 coding DNA: TGTGCCAGCAGCTTAGGCCGCCCACGACAGGGGGCTAACTATGGCTACACCTTC.

V and J are TRBV19 and TRBJ1-2; D is undetermined. The length of the CDR3 is 13 residues. Germline V lookup: CDR1 LNHDA, CDR2 SQIVND (reference sequence). V was cut by 6 bases and J by 4 bases, with 12 bases left in between. CDR3 in DNA: TGTGCCAGTAGGGACGGATTTGTCTATGGCTACACCTTC. Protein: CASRDGFVYGYTF.

V usage is TRBV12-3 or TRBV12-4 and J usage is TRBJ2-7; 10 nucleotides line up with TRBD1. The CDR3 totals 13 residues. Trimming removed 8 bases from V and 6 bases from J; junction bases left unmatched: 7. The CDR3 region is CASGTGADFEQYF. The CDR3 DNA reads TGTGCCAGCGGGACAGGGGCCGATTTCGAGCAGTACTTC.

This clonotype showed up many times. The CDR3 DNA reads TGTGCCAGCAGTGCCCAAACAGGGGGGTTGCAGCCCCAGCATTTT. Encoded protein: CASSAQTGGLQPQHF. The V call is TRBV6-6, the J call TRBJ1-5, with TRBD1 matching over 8 bases. Trimming took 5 bases from V and 7 from J; bases not matched to a gene: 10. Germline CDR1 and CDR2: MNHNY and SVGAGI (reference sequence). This CDR3 comprises 15 residues.

This clonotype was seen repeatedly, ten times or more. V is TRBV28 and J is TRBJ2-5; a possible D gene is TRBD2 (5 bases). The CDR3 has 13 amino acids. The V end was cut by 3 bases, the J end by 5 bases, with 10 bases between. CDR1 and CDR2 (germline): MDHEN, SYDVKM. Written as DNA, the CDR3 is TGTGCCAGCAGTTTTCCTAGCTTGGAGACCCAGTACTTC. Translating gives CASSFPSLETQYF. The variable domain in full, with the rest retrieved from reference TRBV28 and TRBJ2-5, is DVKVTQSSRYLVKRTGEKVFLECVQDMDHENMFWYRQDPGLGLRLIYFSYDVKMKEKGDIPEGYSVSREKKERFSLILESASTNQTSMYLCASSFPSLETQYFGPGTRLLVL.

The rearrangement uses TRBV20-1 and TRBJ2-7; either TRBD1 or TRBD2 may fit D (5 bases each). The CDR3 is 14 residues long. V lost 7 bases and J lost 0, with 16 bases in between. Germline V gene lookup returns CDR1 DFQATT and CDR2 SNEGSKA (reference sequence). CDR3 sequence: CSVRGFSSSYEQYF. The DNA for the CDR3 is TGCAGTGTCCGGGGCTTTTCGAGCTCCTACGAGCAGTACTTC.

The table lists this clonotype with many counts. The chain combines TRBV27 with TRBJ1-5; no definite D call. V was pared by 9 bases and J by 4 bases, with 16 bases between. The CDR3 consists of 14 residues. Germline V lookup: CDR1 MNHEY, CDR2 SMNVEV (reference sequence). The CDR3 nucleotides read TGTGCCAGTTGTAGGGTCTTGGGGAATCAGCCCCAGCATTTT. Translation gives CASCRVLGNQPQHF.

The V gene is TRBV7-4, the J gene TRBJ1-1, with D unresolved. Germline V gene lookup returns CDR1 SGHVT and CDR2 SQSDAQ. This CDR3 is built from 18 residues. V dropped 4 bases and J dropped 4 bases, with 25 bases sitting between them. The CDR3 sequence is CASSCRSLCSAGGTEAFF. The CDR3 coding sequence is TGTGCCAGCAGCTGTCGTAGTTTGTGCTCTGCCGGCGGCACTGAAGCTTTCTTT.